This T cell receptor beta chain was identified in a study of blood T cell repertoires in COVID-19. Overall study: From T cells, B-cell-depleted T cells, or PBMCs came the material, which was cDNA or gDNA.

Germline V lookup: CDR1 SGHDN, CDR2 FVKESK. With 0 bases removed from V and 6 bases from J, the gap between germline ends came to 8 bases. This CDR3 comprises 13 residues. For this clone: Additional DNA sequences in this sample encode the identical CDR3.

Participants' reported clinical history set cohort assignment. Authors' processing steps: It was from reference gene primer amplification that nucleated cell counts were estimated. Produced via immunoSEQ multiplex PCR; TCRdb's table is partial and in-frame only. The DNA gave D and trimming, while V, J and clone size come from that table. This sample carries roughly 400,000 clones, roughly 86% of them seen once, and the ten largest clones take approximately 2.1%. Sequencing used PBMCs or T cells enriched from blood (not recorded which). The receptor was derived from a woman aged 40 to 50 with acute COVID-19. This chain connects TRBV14 to TRBJ1-2; D is unresolved. The CDR3: CASSQDLRDGYTF. The CDR3 DNA is TGTGCCAGCAGCCAAGATCTTCGGGATGGCTACACCTTC. The complete variable domain, with remaining parts taken from reference TRBV14 and TRBJ1-2, reads EAGVTQFPSHSVIEKGQTVTLRCDPISGHDNLYWYRRVMGKEIKFLLHFVKESKQDESGMPNNRFLAERTGGTYSTLKVQPAELEDSGVYFCASSQDLRDGYTFGSGTRLTVV.